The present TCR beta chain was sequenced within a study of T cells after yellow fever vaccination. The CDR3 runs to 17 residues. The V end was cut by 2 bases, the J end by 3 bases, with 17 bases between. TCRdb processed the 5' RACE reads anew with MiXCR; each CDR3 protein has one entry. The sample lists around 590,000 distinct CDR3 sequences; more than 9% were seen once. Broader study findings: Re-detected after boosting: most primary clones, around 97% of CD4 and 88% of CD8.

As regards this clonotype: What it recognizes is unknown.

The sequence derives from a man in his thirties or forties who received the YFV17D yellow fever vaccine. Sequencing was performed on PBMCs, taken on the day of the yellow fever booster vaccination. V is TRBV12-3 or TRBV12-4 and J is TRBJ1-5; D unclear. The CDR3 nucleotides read TGTGCCAGCAGTTTATTAGTGGAGGCAGTCGCCAATCAGCCCCAGCATTTT. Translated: CASSLLVEAVANQPQHF.